The rows below give T cell receptor beta chains drawn from one sample of a study of cytomegalovirus exposure and HLA in healthy donors. Clones were sequenced by immunoSEQ multiplex PCR, and TCRdb holds only the in-frame ones, with some missing. The sample contains about 160,000 clones, approximately 84% of which appear only once. Sequenced sample: PBMCs. These receptors were taken from a man aged 30 to 39 in good health and CMV-seronegative. Each CDR3 is given with its conserved first and last residue. Expanded clones are given a class, and other clones once, few, many or no size at all.

.	TRBV7-2	CASSPGLAGIVQFF
.	TRBV19	CASSQGQGFIRAFF
.	TRBV5-1	CASSLDRGPGNTEAFF
.	TRBV5-1	CASSGTGFGVGTQYF
.	TRBV7-2	CASSLVRDSRYEQYF
once	TRBV28	CASRTTQETQYF
.	TRBV28	CASSLAGIDTQYF
.	TRBV30	CAGPTRGMNTEAFF
.	TRBV2	CASSGPGTSTGELFF
once	TRBV27	CASSSLTGGNTEAFF
.	TRBV5-1	CASSSSGQSTYEQYF
.	TRBV6-5	CASSYSGTTNTEAFF
.	TRBV4-2	CASSQALAGDSYEQYF
.	TRBV30	CAWMTGRNSPLHF
few	TRBV28	CASRGTGLSNEKLFF
.	TRBV27	CASSSREGQDEQYF
.	TRBV19	CASSITYTGEQYF
.	TRBV4-1	CASSQATRTETQYF
.	TRBV7-8	CASSLEGSGTGELFF